There are many counts of the clone carrying this T cell receptor beta chain. Its antigen is unknown. Other nucleotide sequences in the sample specify the same CDR3. TCRdb redid the clone calls on the PCR reads using MiXCR. The sample holds 29,000 or so clones; 3.5% to 4.5% are singletons and the top ten take 21%. There are 13 residues in the CDR3. The V gene's germline CDR1 is SEHNR and CDR2 FQNEAQ (reference sequence). V lost 1 base, J lost 8 bases, and 9 bases lay in between. This specimen comes from a study of metastatic and nonmetastatic thyroid tumors. For the study at large: Patients with malignant and benign thyroid disease provided blood and tumor or nodule tissue, whose repertoires were compared. Study-wide points: TCR beta diversity was reportedly significantly higher in malignant thyroid tumors than benign nodules, in blood and tumor.

Each patient went into thyroid surgery without having received any treatment. This chain connects TRBV7-9 to TRBJ1-3; TRBD1 is a possible D gene (5 bases). Sequenced sample: blood. This sequence originates from a female donor with papillary thyroid cancer or a benign thyroid nodule (not recorded which). Some clones in this sample may be carry-over from other donors' samples. The CDR3 DNA reads TGTGCCAGCAGCTTAGGGGGCGAGGACACCATATATTTT. Translated: CASSLGGEDTIYF.